This T cell receptor beta chain was obtained from a study of OX40 agonist ivuxolimab in advanced cancers. Study-wide context: Clinicians treated patients with ivuxolimab, an agonistic anti-OX40 (CD134) antibody.

Notes on the study in general: There were, on average, more expanded clones in CD8+ T cells than in CD4+. At 0.1 to 3.0 mg/kg and by week 6, CD4+ and CD8+ T cells in the blood had expanded clonally.

The CDR3 is 15 amino acids. From germline, CDR1 is GTSNPN and CDR2 SVGIG (reference sequence). The trim removed 0 bases at V and 6 bases at J, leaving 3 bases unmatched. About this clone: The antigen remains unidentified.

The study sampled blood at baseline, cycle 4 day 1, and cycle 7 day 1. Profiling relied on immunoSEQ multiplex PCR, and the TCRdb table lists in-frame clones only, not all of them. The sample has 40,000 to 60,000 clones; about 86% are singletons. This receptor was taken from an adult with an advanced solid tumor such as melanoma, head and neck, liver or kidney cancer. This sequence joins TRBV30 and TRBJ2-3; 13 nucleotides line up with TRBD2. The material sequenced was CD4+ or CD8+ T cells sorted from blood, taken in a trial of the OX40 agonist ivuxolimab. Written as DNA, the CDR3 is TGTGCCTGGAGTGTACTAGCGGGAGGGGGGGATACGCAGTATTTT. It specifies CAWSVLAGGGDTQYF.